This T cell receptor beta chain was identified in a study of CD8+CD57+ T cells in acquired aplastic anemia. To note about this clonotype: Its specificity is unknown.

General observations from the study: Researchers report that around 29 CD8+ CDR3 sequences appeared in both patients and controls.

Patients picked for sequencing had shown CD8+CD57+ cell expansion detected by flow cytometry. There were no patients without severe acquired aplastic anemia. Blood came from patients not yet given any therapy. Genomic DNA, serving as template, underwent TCR beta VDJ and CDR3 profiling. Each CDR3 protein is one row after TCRdb ran MiXCR on the reads. The data show about 200,000 distinct CDR3 sequences, around 49% seen once. This TCR came from a human donor with aplastic anemia. Sequences were obtained from sorted CD4+, CD8+, or CD8+CD57+ T cells (not recorded which) from PBMCs.

The CDR3 bases are TGTGCCAGCAGGTGGCAGGGGGCGAACGGGGAGCTGTTTTTT. This sequence encodes CASRWQGANGELFF. This chain links TRBV2 with TRBJ2-2; 8 positions agree with TRBD1. The length of the CDR3 is 14 residues. After removal of 6 bases from V and 7 bases from J, the junction contained 7 bases not matched to a gene. Per germline, CDR1 SNHLY and CDR2 FYNNEI.